The clone carrying this TCR beta chain was detected many times. The sample originates from a study of CD8 T cells in ankylosing spondylitis. This CDR3 comprises 15 residues. V was trimmed by 4 bases and J by 1 base, leaving 10 bases between them. Per the germline V gene, CDR1 is LGHDT and CDR2 is YNNKEL (reference sequence). Quantitative barcoded 5'-RACE was used to prepare TCR beta libraries. TCRdb ran MiXCR on the 5' RACE reads and lists one entry per CDR3 protein. The table shows some 29,000 distinct CDR3 sequences, with 7.2% occurring only once. V and J are TRBV3-1 and TRBJ2-2; D gene ambiguous. The sequence came from a male donor with ankylosing spondylitis or in good health (not recorded which). Sequencing was carried out using blood, either unsorted or a sorted T cell fraction (not recorded which). The CDR3 DNA is TGTGCCAGCAGCCCCGGCCTGGAGAACACCGGGGAGCTGTTTTTT. As protein: CASSPGLENTGELFF. Supplemented by reference TRBV3-1 and TRBJ2-2, the full variable domain reads DTAVSQTPKYLVTQMGNDKSIKCEQNLGHDTMYWYKQDSKKFLKIMFSYNNKELIINETVPNRFSPKSPDKAHLNLHINSLELGDSAVYFCASSPGLENTGELFFGEGSRLTVL.